The present T cell receptor (beta chain) was sequenced within a study of blood T cell repertoires in COVID-19. TCRdb keeps only in-frame clones here, not all; method: immunoSEQ multiplex PCR. The table lists about 250,000 clones, approximately 80% of them singletons. This TCR was recovered from a woman in her fifties or sixties with active or convalescent COVID-19. The source material was peripheral blood.

The CDR3 loop reads CASSLNIQETQYF. The CDR3 nucleotides are TGCGCCAGCAGCTTGAACATCCAAGAGACCCAGTACTTC. V is TRBV5-1 and J is TRBJ2-5; D unresolved. Trimming removed 1 base at V and 1 base at J, with 5 bases between. CDR1 SGHRS and CDR2 YFSETQ come from the germline V gene. The CDR3 length is 13 residues.